The entry below gives a single T cell receptor beta chain sequence along with its context. The data were taken from a study of control samples from healthy donors and cancer patients. Assay used: immunoSEQ multiplex PCR; TCRdb lists only in-frame clones, some missing. Here the sample table reports 150,000 to 200,000 clones. The CDR3 consists of 12 residues. The receptor was derived from a woman in her twenties or thirties in good health. The sequencing input was blood. V is TRBV21-1 and J is TRBJ1-1. TRBV21-1 is termed a pseudogene. The CDR3 region has the DNA TGTGCCAGCATCCTCCTAAGTACTGAAGCTTTCTTT. It codes for CASILLSTEAFF.